The rows below give T cell receptor beta chains drawn from one sample of a study of spatial heterogeneity in lung cancer. TCRdb processed the 5' RACE reads anew with MiXCR; each CDR3 protein has one entry. The sample has roughly 75,000 distinct CDR3 sequences; roughly 13% are singletons. The sample in question was PBMCs, obtained at surgery. These receptors originate from a male donor with early-stage non-small cell lung cancer. The CDR3 runs from the conserved cysteine through the conserved F or W. The order of the fields is clone size, V gene, J gene, D gene, CDR3 protein. A D gene is named only where the DNA matches it firmly. Size tells how often a clone was seen (once, few, many) or the class of an expanded clone, and some rows leave it out.

>many|TRBV9|TRBJ2-3|.
CASTLGGSFTDTQYF
>.|TRBV29-1|TRBJ2-1|.
CSAKGQRRQFF
>many|TRBV24-1|TRBJ2-1|TRBD2
CATSEGGLAGSYNEQFF
>many|TRBV27|TRBJ1-1|.
CASSFLGPTVNTEAFF
>.|TRBV7-2|TRBJ1-2|.
CASSISRGTFYGYTF
>.|TRBV27|TRBJ1-6|TRBD1
CASRPDRGPFNSPLHF
>.|TRBV27|TRBJ1-3|.
CASSTGRLGNTIYF
>.|TRBV29-1|TRBJ1-4|.
CSVLTGLEKLFF
>.|TRBV27|TRBJ1-1|.
CASRDRANTEAFF
>few|TRBV18|TRBJ2-7|.
CASSPPGRSYEQYF
>few|TRBV7-8|TRBJ2-1|.
CASSPDLGYEQFF
>.|TRBV5-1|TRBJ1-1|.
CASSLRPADTEAFF
>many|TRBV7-9|TRBJ2-7|.
CASSLGGGREQYF
>many|TRBV6-5|TRBJ1-2|.
CASKLLPANYGYTF
>few|TRBV3-1|TRBJ1-1|.
CASSQDLTGPEAFF
>once|TRBV29-1|TRBJ2-3|.
CSVAGGADTQYF
>.|TRBV9|TRBJ2-1|.
CASSDRAYNEQFF
>few|TRBV3-1|TRBJ2-1|.
CASSRSDSGSRGSYNEQFF
>once|TRBV7-9|TRBJ1-4|.
CASRRTESEKLFF
>many|TRBV12-3/TRBV12-4|TRBJ2-1|.
CASSLASSYNEQFF
>.|TRBV7-2|TRBJ2-7|TRBD2
CASSSQVPGLAYEQYF
>many|TRBV13|TRBJ2-7|TRBD1
CASSLIGQAHEQYF
>medium-sized|TRBV29-1|TRBJ2-1|.
CSVGSADNEQFF
>few|TRBV11-3|TRBJ1-1|.
CASSLTPGPNTEAFF
>few|TRBV12-3/TRBV12-4|TRBJ1-1|TRBD1
CASRSGQGNTEAFF
>many|TRBV7-6|TRBJ2-7|.
CASSPRGSGGSYEQYF
>.|TRBV6-1|TRBJ2-3|.
CASSASGGQGDTQYF
>many|TRBV19|TRBJ2-2|.
CATGRSGANTGELFF
>.|TRBV3-1|TRBJ2-1|TRBD2
CASSHGTSGAFF
>.|TRBV6-4|TRBJ1-6|.
CASSDSRSGNYNSPLHF
>many|TRBV3-1|TRBJ2-1|TRBD2
CASSPFLAGVDNEQFF
>.|TRBV7-3|TRBJ2-7|.
CASSLNPSKSSYEQYF
>many|TRBV4-3|TRBJ2-3|.
CASSQVWGLDTQYF
>many|TRBV27|TRBJ2-7|.
CASSFENEQYF
>.|TRBV10-3|TRBJ2-3|.
CAISADRSDSTDTQYF
>.|TRBV11-2|TRBJ2-1|TRBD2
CASSAFGGRHNEQFF
>few|TRBV3-1|TRBJ2-1|.
CASSQDRNPGREQFF
>.|TRBV5-1|TRBJ2-1|.
CASSLIVESYNEQFF
>.|TRBV11-2|TRBJ2-7|.
CASSPGTGLEQYF
>many|TRBV12-3/TRBV12-4|TRBJ2-2|TRBD2
CASSPPSVAGIGELFF
>many|TRBV29-1|TRBJ2-5|.
CSARPGVGETQYF
>few|TRBV20-1|TRBJ2-5|TRBD2
CSARGNAGAGETQYF
>many|TRBV4-1|TRBJ1-2|.
CASSQGDLSTSWYGYTF
>few|TRBV27|TRBJ1-1|.
CASSRGMTSEAFF
>many|TRBV10-3|TRBJ1-1|.
CAIRGGGGAEAFF
>few|TRBV7-9|TRBJ2-5|.
CASSRAGIRETQYF
>few|TRBV5-5|TRBJ1-2|.
CASSFTSPPGVAGYTF
>.|TRBV18|TRBJ2-7|.
CASSPPAGDYEQYF
>few|TRBV7-8|TRBJ2-5|TRBD2
CASSWGSGAEETQYF
>few|TRBV5-1|TRBJ1-2|.
CASSGTINYGYTF
>many|TRBV11-2|TRBJ1-2|.
CASSAQPLQGFNYGYTF
>few|TRBV6-2/TRBV6-3|TRBJ2-1|TRBD1
CASSSGQGSSSYNEQFF
>.|TRBV20-1|TRBJ2-7|.
CSAGDSGFEQYF
>few|TRBV18|TRBJ1-1|TRBD1
CASSPPNGRGPPF
>few|TRBV6-6|TRBJ1-5|.
CASSLEINQPQHF
>few|TRBV24-1|TRBJ1-5|.
CATSDSGEGNQPQHF